This T cell receptor beta chain was sequenced in a study of beta chain features in type 1 diabetes. Study results and caveats: Small HLA sub-analyses could not settle whether HLA shapes TCRB rearrangement. The study found moderately but significantly shorter TCRB CDR3s in all four CD4+ subsets of Type 1 diabetes patients.

Expressed TCRB transcripts were sequenced after all isolated RNA was converted to cDNA. Using immunoSEQ multiplex PCR, the repertoire was profiled, and TCRdb retains in-frame clones only, with some absent. The data show over 200,000 clones, with roughly a tenth seen just once and more than 0.015% held by the top ten. The CDR3 extends over 14 amino acids. The germline CDR1 and CDR2 sequences are GTSNPN and SVGIG (reference sequence). The trim removed 1 base at V and 3 bases at J, leaving 3 bases unmatched. This clone has just a few counts. As yet, its antigen is unknown. The chain is built from TRBV30 and TRBJ2-5; 9 bases fit TRBD2. This receptor was obtained from a man aged 30-40 years with type 1 diabetes. Material for sequencing was naive CD4+ T cells from blood. CDR3 residues: CAWSEGLAEETQYF. The CDR3, as DNA: TGTGCCTGGAGTGAGGGACTAGCAGAAGAGACCCAGTACTTC.